This TCR beta chain was identified in a study of identical twins. This CDR3 has 17 amino acids. From germline, CDR1 is SEHNR and CDR2 FQNEAQ (reference sequence). With 4 bases removed from V and 5 bases from J, the gap between germline ends came to 23 bases. The sample holds a few counts of this clonotype. The antigen remains undetermined. Overall study results and limits: Part of the zero-insertion signal could reflect confounding by invariant MAIT and iNKT cells. There were fewer insertions in abundant cord blood beta clonotypes, but memory repertoires showed no such pattern. Alpha sequences out of frame and shared by twins had excess low generation probability.

One entry per CDR3 protein, called by TCRdb with MiXCR from the 5' RACE reads. This table has about 290,000 distinct CDR3 sequences, around 9.7% appearing once. This sample also belongs to another study, concerning yellow fever vaccine responses in identical twins. That work contributes: On the reported evidence, twins' vaccine T cell responses seemed partly convergent and partly personalized.

The material sequenced was CD8+ T cells sorted from blood. This sequence joins TRBV7-9 and TRBJ1-2; no clear D. This TCR came from a woman under 30 in good health. The CDR3 sequence is CASSSHKLTPTGYGYTF. The DNA for the CDR3 is TGTGCCAGCAGCTCACATAAATTGACACCTACGGGGTATGGCTACACCTTC.